A selection of T cell receptor beta chains follows, all from one sample in a study of OX40 agonist ivuxolimab in advanced cancers. Sequencing was performed with immunoSEQ multiplex PCR; in TCRdb, only in-frame clones are kept and a portion is missing. The sample shows 45,000 to 60,000 clones, approximately 93% of them seen only once. The starting material was CD4+ or CD8+ T cells sorted from blood, obtained in a trial of the OX40 agonist ivuxolimab. The receptors here all came from an adult with an advanced solid tumor such as melanoma, head and neck, liver or kidney cancer. Both conserved end residues are part of each CDR3. Clone size is not always given. Where it is, it says once, few, many or a class for expanded clones.

TRBJ2-5	NA	TRBV5-1	CASSWTSEETQYF
TRBJ2-5	NA	TRBV11-2	CASSPMGLYRETQYF
TRBJ2-7	once	TRBV28	CASSRQGSSREQYF
TRBJ1-2	NA	TRBV19	CASNPGRISIDYTF
TRBJ1-2	NA	TRBV27	CASSLWVGSGYTF
TRBJ2-1	NA	TRBV6-4	CASSDLEREGEQFF
TRBJ1-5	NA	TRBV7-9	CASSLGGHNQPQHF
NA	NA	TRBV5-5	CASSFTGNYEQYF
TRBJ2-7	NA	TRBV6-1	CATSSSGQGRYEQYF
TRBJ2-7	NA	TRBV14	CASSQDVGQGDPYEQYF
TRBJ1-3	NA	TRBV28	CASSLTGDGYTIYF
TRBJ2-7	NA	TRBV5-1	CASRDLPGQGAYEQYF
TRBJ1-6	once	TRBV28	CASCPWSVSSYNSPLHF
TRBJ2-7	NA	TRBV10-2	CASSDPGQSYEQYF
TRBJ1-5	NA	TRBV6-5	CASSLRLNQPQHF
TRBJ2-7	NA	TRBV5-4	CASSNRDRTYEQYF
NA	NA	TRBV5-4	CASSLDFMGSDEQYF
TRBJ1-2	NA	TRBV7-2	CASSWDRTGYTF
TRBJ2-1	NA	TRBV7-2	CASRSQTSGRSYNEQFF
TRBJ2-7	NA	TRBV20-1	CSGTAHYEQYF
TRBJ1-2	NA	TRBV19	CASSPRDRTYGYTF
TRBJ2-7	NA	TRBV5-6	CASSPLGLYEQYF
TRBJ2-3	NA	TRBV2	CATGPSGGEDTQYF
TRBJ1-6	few	TRBV9	CASSVMRTPSYVSPLHF
TRBJ1-5	once	TRBV7-9	CASSLDPNQPQHF
TRBJ2-7	few	TRBV6-5	CASRRQKSSYEQYF